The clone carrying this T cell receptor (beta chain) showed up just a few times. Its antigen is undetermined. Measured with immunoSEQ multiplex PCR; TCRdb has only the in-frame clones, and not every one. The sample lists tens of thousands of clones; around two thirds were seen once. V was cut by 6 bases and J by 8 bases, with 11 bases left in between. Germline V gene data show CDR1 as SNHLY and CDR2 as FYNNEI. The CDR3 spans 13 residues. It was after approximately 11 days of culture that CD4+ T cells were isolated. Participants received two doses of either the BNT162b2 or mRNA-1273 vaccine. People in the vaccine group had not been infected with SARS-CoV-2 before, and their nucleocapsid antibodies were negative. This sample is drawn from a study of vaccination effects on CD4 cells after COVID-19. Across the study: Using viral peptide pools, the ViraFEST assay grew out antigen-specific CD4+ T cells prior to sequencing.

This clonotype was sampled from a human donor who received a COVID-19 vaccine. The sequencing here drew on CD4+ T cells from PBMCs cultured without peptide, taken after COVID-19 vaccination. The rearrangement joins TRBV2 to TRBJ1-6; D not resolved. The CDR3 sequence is CASRGFLDSPLHF. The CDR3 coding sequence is TGTGCCAGCAGGGGGTTTCTGGATTCACCCCTCCACTTT.